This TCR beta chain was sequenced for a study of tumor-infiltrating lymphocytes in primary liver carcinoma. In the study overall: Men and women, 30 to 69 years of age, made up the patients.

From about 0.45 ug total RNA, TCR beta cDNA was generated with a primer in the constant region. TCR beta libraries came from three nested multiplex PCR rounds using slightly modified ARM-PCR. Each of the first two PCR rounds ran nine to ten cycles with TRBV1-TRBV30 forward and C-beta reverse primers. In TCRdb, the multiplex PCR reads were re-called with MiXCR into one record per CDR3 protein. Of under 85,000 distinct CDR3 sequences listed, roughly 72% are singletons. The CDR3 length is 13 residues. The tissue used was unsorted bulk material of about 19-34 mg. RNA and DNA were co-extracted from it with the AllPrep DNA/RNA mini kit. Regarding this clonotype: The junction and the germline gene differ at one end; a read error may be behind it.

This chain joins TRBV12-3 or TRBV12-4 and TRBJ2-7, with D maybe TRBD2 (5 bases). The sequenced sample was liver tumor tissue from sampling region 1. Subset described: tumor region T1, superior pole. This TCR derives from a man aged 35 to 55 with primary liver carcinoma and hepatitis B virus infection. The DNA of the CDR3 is TGTACCTGCACCCGACGGGAATACTACGTGCAGTACTTC. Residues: CTCTRREYYVQYF.